Below, 11 T cell receptor beta chains from the same sample are listed, as sequenced in a study of blood T cell repertoires in COVID-19. The method was immunoSEQ multiplex PCR; TCRdb's version includes in-frame clones alone and lacks a portion of them. The sample includes approximately 45,000 clones, 75% to 90% seen only once; the top ten take 4.5% to 6%. The source material was peripheral blood. Receptors originate from a human donor in a cohort sampled during active COVID-19.

This clone was seen a few times. This chain uses TRBV27 with TRBJ1-6; unclear D gene. Germline lookup yields CDR1 MNHEY and CDR2 SMNVEV (reference sequence). The CDR3 length is 16 residues. V was pared by 4 bases and J by 2 bases, with 12 bases between. The DNA of the CDR3 is TGTGCCAGCAGTTCCCACCGCTCGGCCTATAATTCACCCCTCCACTTT. Translation gives CASSSHRSAYNSPLHF.

This clone was seen a handful of times. The chain uses TRBV7-9 and TRBJ2-7; a weak D match, TRBD2 (5 bases). Germline CDR1 reads SEHNR; CDR2 reads FQNEAQ (reference sequence). The germline V and J ends were trimmed by 10 bases and 6 bases, with 19 bases remaining between them. CDR3 length: 13 residues. Written as DNA, the CDR3 is TGTGCCACATCCGCCTTGCGGGTTGGCGAGCAGTACTTC. Amino acid sequence: CATSALRVGEQYF. Together with reference TRBV7-9 and TRBJ2-7, the CDR3 gives the full variable domain: DTGVSQNPRHKITKRGQNVTFRCDPISEHNRLYWYRQTLGQGPEFLTYFQNEAQLEKSRLLSDRFSAERPKGSFSTLEIQRTEQGDSAMYLCATSALRVGEQYFGPGTRLTVT.

In its sample, this clone was seen once. This CDR3 is CASSKLEGGLETQYF. In DNA, the CDR3 is TGTGCCAGCAGCAAACTCGAAGGGGGCCTGGAGACCCAGTACTTC. The chain recombines TRBV21-1 with TRBJ2-5; TRBD1, the table's D call, was not compared with the DNA. TRBV21-1 is shown as a pseudogene. The CDR3 loop spans 15 amino acids.

The gene calls are TRBV6-5 and TRBJ2-3; no reliable D call. Germline V gene sequence: CDR1 MNHEY, CDR2 SVGAGI. This CDR3 is built from 12 residues. The germline V and J ends were trimmed by 6 bases and 1 base, with 5 bases remaining between them. The CDR3 region is CASSRGTDTQYF. The CDR3 bases are TGTGCCAGCAGCCGGGGCACAGATACGCAGTATTTT.

This clone was observed a single time. This chain joins TRBV27 and TRBJ2-5, with 11 bases lining up with TRBD2. Germline values: CDR1 MNHEY, CDR2 SMNVEV (reference sequence). This CDR3 has 14 amino acids. The trim removed 6 bases at V and 5 bases at J, leaving 5 bases unmatched. CDR3 sequence reads: CASRLAGVGETQYF. The CDR3 nucleotides read TGTGCCAGCAGACTAGCGGGAGTGGGGGAGACCCAGTACTTC.

This clone was detected once. The chain couples TRBV5-6 to TRBJ1-3; D call uncertain. This CDR3 has 13 residues. From germline, CDR1 is SGHDT and CDR2 YYEEEE. V lost 4 bases, J lost 8 bases, and 13 bases lay in between. Here the CDR3 reads CASSPRRRDTIYF. The CDR3 DNA follows: TGTGCCAGCAGCCCACGGAGGCGGGACACCATATATTTT.

The chain couples TRBV5-6 to TRBJ2-4, with D maybe TRBD2 (5 bases). The germline V gene has CDR1 SGHDT and CDR2 YYEEEE. This CDR3 region has 13 residues. Trimming took 7 bases from V and 6 from J, leaving 14 bases between them. DNA of the CDR3: TGTGCCAGCGGGAGTGGTCTTGGAAACATTCAGTACTTC. This encodes CASGSGLGNIQYF.

The J gene is TRBJ1-5, the V gene TRBV19, with unresolved D. This CDR3 region has 13 residues. With 6 bases removed from V and 5 bases from J, the gap between germline ends came to 11 bases. Germline-derived CDR1 and CDR2 are LNHDA and SQIVND (reference sequence). The CDR3 nucleotides read TGTGCCAGTAGACCGGGGTACTATCAGCCCCAGCATTTT. Amino acids: CASRPGYYQPQHF.

The chain recombines TRBV7-8 with TRBJ2-1; 11 bases are shared with TRBD2. Trimming at V came to 2 bases and at J to 4 bases, leaving 4 bases not matched to a gene. The CDR3 extends over 16 amino acids. CDR1 is SGHVS and CDR2 is FQNEAQ in the germline V gene. The CDR3, as DNA: TGTGCCAGCAGCTTAAGACTAGCGGGACAATACAATGAGCAGTTCTTC. This gives the protein CASSLRLAGQYNEQFF.

This chain connects TRBV6-6 to TRBJ1-1; 7 bases are a match to TRBD1. After removal of 0 bases from V and 6 bases from J, the junction contained 7 bases not matched to a gene. Germline lookup yields CDR1 MNHNY and CDR2 SVGAGI (reference sequence). The CDR3 covers 15 residues. This CDR3 reads CASSYSRTGGAEAFF. CDR3 nucleotides: TGTGCCAGCAGTTACTCGAGGACAGGTGGTGCTGAAGCTTTCTTT.

The gene calls are TRBV7-9 and TRBJ1-6; the match to TRBD1 covers 7 bases. J was trimmed by 9 bases and V by 5 bases; bases with no gene match: 10. Germline values: CDR1 SEHNR, CDR2 FQNEAQ (reference sequence). This CDR3 has 15 amino acids. In DNA form, the CDR3 reads TGTGCCAGCAGCGAGGAAGGGACAGTGGGTTCACCCCTCCACTTT. This codes for CASSEEGTVGSPLHF.